The 18 T cell receptor beta chains in this list originate from one sample, sequenced in a study of blood T cell repertoires in COVID-19. Only in-frame clones appear in the TCRdb table, and some are missing; sequencing was by immunoSEQ multiplex PCR. This repertoire shows 200,000 to 250,000 clones, about 91% found once; its top ten account for 1.4% to 1.5%. The source material was peripheral blood. The receptors were gathered from a young man with active or convalescent COVID-19.

The V and J genes are TRBV6-5 and TRBJ2-7; tentatively, D is TRBD2 (5 bases). The CDR3 loop spans 14 amino acids. Deletions cut 5 bases from V and 2 bases from J, with 13 bases between. Germline CDR1 MNHEY, CDR2 SVGAGI. The CDR3 loop is CASSRGPAPYEQYF. The CDR3 nucleotides are TGTGCCAGCAGTCGAGGGCCGGCCCCCTACGAGCAGTACTTC.

The chain has TRBV19 and TRBJ2-2, with 7 nucleotides matching TRBD1. Germline V gene lookup returns CDR1 LNHDA and CDR2 SQIVND (reference sequence). The trim removed 10 bases at V and 0 bases at J, leaving 5 bases unmatched. The CDR3 is 14 amino acids. CDR3 in amino acids: CATRQGPNTGELFF. For the CDR3, the DNA is TGTGCCACCCGACAGGGTCCGAACACCGGGGAGCTGTTTTTT.

This clone was counted once. This sequence joins TRBV5-4 and TRBJ2-1; 9 nucleotides align to TRBD2. CDR1 SGHNT and CDR2 YYREEE come from the germline V gene (reference sequence). V trimming: 6 bases; J trimming: 8 bases; junction bases outside the gene matches: 9. The CDR3 contains 14 residues. CDR3 DNA: TGTGCCAGCACGCGGCGGGAGGGTAGGTATGAGCAGTTCTTC. Protein sequence: CASTRREGRYEQFF.

The sample holds a few counts of this clone. The chain combines TRBV4-3 with TRBJ1-2; a weak D match, TRBD1 (6 bases). Germline V gives CDR1 LGHNA, CDR2 YSLEER. Deletions cut 0 bases from V and 4 bases from J, with 9 bases between. This CDR3 contains 14 residues. This CDR3 is CASSQDAGAYGYTF. For the CDR3, the DNA is TGCGCCAGCAGCCAAGATGCAGGGGCCTATGGCTACACCTTC.

The chain employs TRBV6-4 and TRBJ2-1, with D possibly being TRBD2 (6 bases). This CDR3 comprises 19 residues. The germline V gene has CDR1 MRHNA and CDR2 SNTAGT. Trimming took off 5 bases at V and 0 bases at J, with 23 bases between the two ends. The CDR3 sequence is CASSKSPAGWRGSYNEQFF. The CDR3 DNA sequence: TGTGCCAGCAGTAAATCCCCCGCTGGTTGGCGGGGCTCCTACAATGAGCAGTTCTTC.

This chain joins TRBV20-1 and TRBJ2-1; TRBD2 matches 7 bases. Germline V gene lookup returns CDR1 DFQATT and CDR2 SNEGSKA (reference sequence). V trimming: 3 bases; J trimming: 3 bases; junction bases outside the gene matches: 11. CDR3 length: 16 amino acids. The CDR3 DNA reads as TGCAGTGCTAGTGCTCCGGGGGGTGGTTACTACAATGAGCAGTTCTTC. This translates into CSASAPGGGYYNEQFF.

This chain connects TRBV27 to TRBJ2-3, with D possibly matching TRBD1 (6 bases). Trimming stripped 0 bases from V and 4 bases from J, with 14 bases between. CDR1 and CDR2 from the germline V gene are MNHEY and SMNVEV (reference sequence). The CDR3 is made up of 16 amino acids. The CDR3 loop reads CASSLSRTVWSDTQYF. CDR3 nucleotide sequence: TGTGCCAGCAGTTTATCAAGGACAGTATGGTCAGATACGCAGTATTTT.

The chain joins TRBV5-1 to TRBJ1-4; 7 nucleotides line up with TRBD1. This CDR3 comprises 14 residues. The V segment lost 2 bases and the J segment 7 bases; nucleotides outside the gene matches: 5. Germline CDR1 and CDR2: SGHRS and YFSETQ. The chain's CDR3 is CASSFQGDREKLFF. The CDR3 DNA reads TGCGCCAGCAGCTTTCAGGGGGATCGTGAAAAACTGTTTTTT. Full variable domain (rest looked up from reference TRBV5-1 and TRBJ1-4): KAGVTQTPRYLIKTRGQQVTLSCSPISGHRSVSWYQQTPGQGLQFLFEYFSETQRNKGNFPGRFSGRQFSNSRSEMNVSTLELGDSALYLCASSFQGDREKLFFGSGTQLSVL.

The chain carries TRBV5-1 and TRBJ1-2; TRBD1 aligns across 8 bases. J gave up 3 bases and V 3 bases, and 4 bases lay outside the gene matches. This CDR3 is 14 amino acids long. Germline V gene lookup returns CDR1 SGHRS and CDR2 YFSETQ. This CDR3 reads CASSYLDRDYGYTF. In nucleotides, the CDR3 is TGCGCCAGCAGCTACTTGGACAGGGACTATGGCTACACCTTC.

This clone was counted a single time. CDR3 sequence: CASSLGLAQAYNEQFF. CDR3 DNA sequence: TGTGCCAGCAGCTTAGGACTAGCCCAAGCCTACAATGAGCAGTTCTTC. V gene TRBV13 combines with J gene TRBJ2-1; tentatively, D is TRBD2 (6 bases). Germline V gene lookup returns CDR1 PRHDT and CDR2 FYEKMQ (reference sequence). The CDR3 has 16 amino acids. The germline V and J ends were trimmed by 0 bases and 2 bases, with 11 bases remaining between them. The full variable domain, completed using reference TRBV13 and TRBJ2-1, is AAGVIQSPRHLIKEKRETATLKCYPIPRHDTVYWYQQGPGQDPQFLISFYEKMQSDKGSIPDRFSAQQFSDYHSELNMSSLELGDSALYFCASSLGLAQAYNEQFFGPGTRLTVL.

This clone was seen just once. This rearrangement joins TRBV12-3 or TRBV12-4 to TRBJ2-7; weak D call: TRBD2 (6 bases). Between the trimmed V and J ends, which lost 5 bases and 11 bases, there was a span of 16 bases. The CDR3 contains 12 residues. The CDR3 DNA reads TGTGCCAGCAGTGGGGGGACTCCCAGGGAGTACTTC. It encodes CASSGGTPREYF.

The chain carries TRBV10-3 and TRBJ2-7, with 7 bases fitting TRBD2. The CDR3 is made up of 14 amino acids. From germline, CDR1 is ENHRY and CDR2 SYGVKD. Losses at the gene ends were 3 bases for V and 2 bases for J; bases not matched to a gene: 4. This CDR3 is CAISDGGGTYEQYF. Written as DNA, the CDR3 is TGTGCCATCAGTGATGGGGGGGGGACCTACGAGCAGTACTTC.

The V call is TRBV7-8, the J call TRBJ2-5, with 9 bases matching TRBD2. The CDR3 loop spans 17 amino acids. Germline V gene sequence: CDR1 SGHVS, CDR2 FQNEAQ. V lost 1 base and J lost 4; bases outside the gene matches: 10. Written as DNA, the CDR3 is TGTGCCAGCAGCTTAGTCATAGCGGGAGTGTCGGGAGAGACCCAGTACTTC. Amino acid sequence: CASSLVIAGVSGETQYF. The whole variable domain, remainder taken from reference TRBV7-8 and TRBJ2-5, is GAGVSQSPRYKVAKRGQDVALRCDPISGHVSLFWYQQALGQGPEFLTYFQNEAQLDKSGLPSDRFFAERPEGSVSTLKIQRTQQEDSAVYLCASSLVIAGVSGETQYFGPGTRLLVL.

The chain employs TRBV19 and TRBJ1-1; D is uncertain. V was shortened by 5 bases and J by 1 base, with 17 bases between the two germline ends. The CDR3 is made up of 16 amino acids. Germline assignment: CDR1 LNHDA and CDR2 SQIVND (reference sequence). CDR3 sequence: CASSLIPMSANTEAFF. In DNA form, the CDR3 reads TGTGCCAGTAGTCTTATACCCATGAGCGCGAACACTGAAGCTTTCTTT.

This clone showed up just once. The chain combines TRBV3-1 (or the pseudogene TRBV3-2) with TRBJ1-5, with a possible D match to TRBD1 (5 bases). Germline CDR1 LGHDT, CDR2 YNNKEL (reference sequence). The CDR3 runs 14 residues. Deletions cut 4 bases from V and 3 bases from J, with 10 bases between. The CDR3 DNA reads as TGTGCCAGCAGCCTCAAGGGGTACAATCAGCCCCAGCATTTT. Amino acids: CASSLKGYNQPQHF.

The chain recombines TRBV4-1 with TRBJ2-5, with TRBD2 identical over 7 bases. Losses at the gene ends were 2 bases for V and 2 bases for J; bases not matched to a gene: 5. The CDR3 sequence is 15 residues long. CDR1 is MGHRA, CDR2 YSYEKL, per germline. CDR3 in DNA: TGCGCCAGCAGCCAATGGGGCGGGGGTCAAGAGACCCAGTACTTC. Translated, it gives CASSQWGGGQETQYF.

V usage is TRBV5-3 and J usage is TRBJ2-5; 7 nucleotides match TRBD1. TRBV5-3 is identified as an open reading frame with a role that is uncertain. The CDR3 totals 15 residues. V lost 1 base, J lost 2 bases, and 5 bases stayed unmatched. The CDR3 loop is CARSLPGDRQETQYF. CDR3 nucleotide sequence: TGTGCCAGAAGCTTGCCTGGGGACAGACAAGAGACCCAGTACTTC.

J is TRBJ2-7 and V is TRBV27; D call uncertain. CDR1 MNHEY and CDR2 SMNVEV come from the germline V gene (reference sequence). CDR3 size: 14 residues. Trimming took 2 bases from V and 3 from J, leaving 11 bases between them. In nucleotides, the CDR3 is TGTGCCAGCAGTTTAGGCAGAATGCACTACGAGCAGTACTTC. Protein product: CASSLGRMHYEQYF.